These 13 T cell receptor beta chains came from one sample sequenced in a study of regulatory T cells in long-lasting Graves disease. Library construction for TCR beta used iRepertoire HTBI primers and Arm-PCR of CDR3 regions. MiXCR, applied by TCRdb to the multiplex PCR reads, yields one record per CDR3 protein. Here the sample spans 400,000 to 600,000 distinct CDR3 sequences, roughly 21% being singletons. The time point here: persistent/refractory GD, antithyroid drugs over 5 years with positive TRAb. Making the TCR library involved RNA that had been extracted from PBMCs. The sample in question was peripheral blood mononuclear cells (PBMCs), obtained when the disease was refractory, from a patient treated with antithyroid drugs. These receptors were obtained from a female donor with Graves disease.

This clonotype was recorded many times. The J gene is TRBJ2-7, the V gene TRBV12-3 or TRBV12-4; D could derive from TRBD1 or TRBD2 (6 bases each). The CDR3 has 15 amino acids. V was cut by 7 bases and J by 0 bases, with 16 bases left in between. The CDR3: CASTPGPGASYEQYF. The CDR3 region has the DNA TGTGCCAGCACCCCCGGCCCGGGGGCCTCCTACGAGCAGTACTTC.

As concerns this clonotype: A read error may explain this, as a much larger clone is one base away. Likely a read error: the CDR3 ends without its conserved phenylalanine or tryptophan. The V call is TRBV19, the J call TRBJ2-2, with 9 bases lining up with TRBD2. The CDR3 extends over 14 amino acids. The germline CDR1 and CDR2 sequences are LNHDA and SQIVND (reference sequence). J lost 7 bases, V lost 9 bases, and 9 bases had no gene match. CDR3 loop: CASRFEREVGELFL. CDR3 nucleotides: TGTGCCAGCCGGTTCGAGCGGGAGGTCGGGGAGCTGTTTCTT.

In nucleotides, the CDR3 is TGTGCCAGCAGCTTAGAAAGGGAGTGGGACCAGGGTGAGCAGTACTTC. Translating it yields CASSLEREWDQGEQYF. This sequence joins TRBV7-9 and TRBJ2-7; D could derive from TRBD1 or TRBD2 (5 bases each). This CDR3 is 16 amino acids long. Germline CDR1 and CDR2: SEHNR and FQNEAQ (reference sequence). Trimming stripped 1 base from V and 7 bases from J, with 20 bases between.

This clonotype was recorded many times. The CDR3 DNA reads as TGTGCCAGCAGTGAAATTGGGCAGGATAACACCGGGGAGCTGTTTTTT. Protein sequence: CASSEIGQDNTGELFF. The chain couples TRBV2 to TRBJ2-2; no clear D. Looked up from germline, CDR1 is SNHLY and CDR2 is FYNNEI. The CDR3 is 16 residues long. V was pared by 2 bases and J by 2 bases, with 12 bases between.

In DNA, the CDR3 is TGTGCCAGTAGTATGGCGACTCTCCAAAACACTGAAGCTTTCTTT. Amino acids: CASSMATLQNTEAFF. V is TRBV19 and J is TRBJ1-1; D unclear. This CDR3 has 15 residues. Trimming removed 3 bases at V and 2 bases at J, with 13 bases between. Germline lookup yields CDR1 LNHDA and CDR2 SQIVND (reference sequence).

The rearrangement uses TRBV4-2 and TRBJ1-3; TRBD1 matches at 8 bases. This CDR3 region has 17 residues. V trimming: 0 bases; J trimming: 3 bases; junction bases outside the gene matches: 7. Germline CDR1 reads LGHNA; CDR2 reads YNFKEQ. CDR3 region: CASSQDRQGAGGNTIYF. CDR3 DNA sequence: TGTGCCAGCAGCCAAGATCGGCAGGGGGCCGGTGGAAACACCATATATTTT.

This clonotype was counted many times. The chain couples TRBV27 to TRBJ1-2; D is unclear. V was cut by 5 bases and J by 5 bases, with 18 bases left in between. The CDR3 extends over 15 amino acids. Germline V gene data show CDR1 as MNHEY and CDR2 as SMNVEV (reference sequence). The CDR3 DNA sequence: TGTGCCAGCAGTGTGAACCCCCCCAGGCAGTATGGCTACACCTTC. The encoded protein is CASSVNPPRQYGYTF.

V is TRBV7-9 and J is TRBJ1-5; weak D call: TRBD1 (6 bases). With 5 bases removed from V and 7 bases from J, the gap between germline ends came to 15 bases. The CDR3 contains 14 residues. Per germline, CDR1 SEHNR and CDR2 FQNEAQ (reference sequence). The DNA for the CDR3 is TGTGCCAGCAGCCTCAACAGGGTAGGGCAGCCCCAGCATTTT. Amino acids: CASSLNRVGQPQHF.

The genes are TRBV11-2 and TRBJ2-7; D unresolved. The CDR3 has 12 amino acids. V was clipped by 3 bases and J by 5 bases, with 8 bases between them. Germline assignment: CDR1 SGHAT and CDR2 FQNNGV. In DNA, the CDR3 is TGTGCCAGCAGCTTTCGGGTTAACGAGCAGTACTTC. This encodes CASSFRVNEQYF.

This clonotype was counted only a few times. The chain joins TRBV3-1 to TRBJ1-1; D unclear. Trimming cost V 2 bases and J 4 bases, with 14 bases left between them. The germline CDR1 and CDR2 sequences are LGHDT and YNNKEL (reference sequence). This CDR3 has 15 residues. The CDR3 region is CASSQRRGSLTEAFF. CDR3 sequence (DNA): TGTGCCAGCAGCCAACGGAGAGGGAGTCTCACTGAAGCTTTCTTT.

This clonotype was seen many times. The rearrangement uses TRBV20-1 and TRBJ2-7; 12 bases map to TRBD2. The CDR3 length is 15 residues. Trimming removed 5 bases from V and 0 bases from J; junction bases left unmatched: 5. Germline V lookup: CDR1 DFQATT, CDR2 SNEGSKA (reference sequence). The CDR3: CSALGLAGPSYEQYF. The DNA for the CDR3 is TGCAGTGCTCTCGGACTAGCGGGACCCTCCTACGAGCAGTACTTC.

There are many counts of this clonotype. V usage is TRBV11-2 and J usage is TRBJ2-4; 9 bases match TRBD1. Germline V gene sequence: CDR1 SGHAT, CDR2 FQNNGV. V trimming: 4 bases; J trimming: 7 bases; junction bases outside the gene matches: 8. The CDR3 runs to 15 residues. The CDR3 sequence: CASSSGQGFENIQYF. In DNA, the CDR3 is TGTGCCAGCAGCTCCGGACAGGGGTTCGAGAACATTCAGTACTTC.

At least ten counts were recorded for this clonotype. The CDR3 region is CASSELGSNTEAFF. CDR3 bases: TGTGCCAGCAGTGAACTGGGATCGAACACTGAAGCTTTCTTT. The gene calls are TRBV6-1 and TRBJ1-1; no clear D gene. Per the germline V gene, CDR1 is MNHNS and CDR2 is SASEGT. The CDR3 spans 14 residues. V lost 2 bases, J lost 1 base, and 8 bases lay in between.